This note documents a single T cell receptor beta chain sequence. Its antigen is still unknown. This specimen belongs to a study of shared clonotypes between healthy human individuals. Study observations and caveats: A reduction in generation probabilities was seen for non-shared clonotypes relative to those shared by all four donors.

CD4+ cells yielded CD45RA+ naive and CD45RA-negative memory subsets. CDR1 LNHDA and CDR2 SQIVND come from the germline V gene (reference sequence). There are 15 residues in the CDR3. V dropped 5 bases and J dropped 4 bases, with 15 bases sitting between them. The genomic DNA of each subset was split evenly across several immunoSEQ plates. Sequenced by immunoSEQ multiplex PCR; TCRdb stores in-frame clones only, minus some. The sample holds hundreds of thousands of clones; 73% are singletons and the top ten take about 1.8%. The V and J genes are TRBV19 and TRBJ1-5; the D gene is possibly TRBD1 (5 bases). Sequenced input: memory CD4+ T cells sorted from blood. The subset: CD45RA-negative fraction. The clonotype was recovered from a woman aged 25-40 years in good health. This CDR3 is CASSPGELSNQPQHF. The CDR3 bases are TGTGCCAGTAGTCCGGGGGAGCTTAGTAATCAGCCCCAGCATTTT.